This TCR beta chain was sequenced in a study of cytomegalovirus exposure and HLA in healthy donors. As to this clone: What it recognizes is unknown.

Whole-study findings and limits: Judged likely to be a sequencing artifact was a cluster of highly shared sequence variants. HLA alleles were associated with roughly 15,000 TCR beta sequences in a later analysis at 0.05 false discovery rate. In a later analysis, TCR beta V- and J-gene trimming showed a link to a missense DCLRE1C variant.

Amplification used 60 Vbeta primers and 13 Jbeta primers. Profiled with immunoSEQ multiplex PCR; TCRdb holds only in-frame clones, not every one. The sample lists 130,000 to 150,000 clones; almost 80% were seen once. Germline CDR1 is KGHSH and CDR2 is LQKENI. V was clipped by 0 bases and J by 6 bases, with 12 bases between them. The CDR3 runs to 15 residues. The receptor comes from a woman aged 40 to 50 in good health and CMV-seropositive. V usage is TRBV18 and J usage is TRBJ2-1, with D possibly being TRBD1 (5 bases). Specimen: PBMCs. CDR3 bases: TGTGCCAGCTCACCACCAATGCAGGGTGGCAATGAGCAGTTCTTC. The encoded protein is CASSPPMQGGNEQFF.